The source of this T cell receptor beta chain is a study of cytomegalovirus exposure and HLA in healthy donors (dated 2017 in TCRdb). As for the study more broadly: An earlier analysis of roughly 630 of the donors reported approximately 270 Gb of sequence data and 120 million or so unique TCR beta sequences from 150 million to 200 million T cells. About 280 gigabases of sequencing data and tens of millions of unique TCR sequences were included in an early release covering about 700 HLA-typed donors. Of the approximately 400 genotyped donors, 80% to 90% were placed in the genetic ancestry cluster associated with self-reported Caucasian donors. The study was designed to test whether signatures of past pathogen exposure could be identified by cataloging public T cell receptors. The study used immunosequencing to profile the T cell repertoires of approximately 650 subjects and linked those repertoires to cytomegalovirus serostatus. Along with the roughly 670-subject first cohort, a separate validation cohort of 120 different subjects was used. The study combined high-throughput TCR immunosequencing, statistical association of individual TCRs with disease status, and machine learning to predict cytomegalovirus infection status. In a later analysis, previously published TCR beta repertoires from 600 to 850 donors were re-analyzed and high-resolution HLA genotyping was added so that TCR occurrence patterns could be studied. The later analysis used no new phenotypic data to find candidate immune exposures, relying instead on TCR beta sequences and their occurrence across donors. An earlier analysis of 587 of the donors used high-throughput TCR beta sequencing to judge whether each TCR beta V gene segment behaved as functional or pseudogenic. Donor age, sex, ethnicity and CMV serostatus were compiled alongside the repertoire data. A later genetic analysis took genome-wide SNP genotypes for about three fifths of the roughly 700 donors and used that subset as a discovery cohort. All discovery cohort repertoires had been generated using a single sequencing platform. Class I and class II HLA loci were covered by the typing at four-digit resolution. Typing coverage varied by locus: roughly 629-630 donors for A, B, C, DRB1 and DQB1; more than 500 for DQA1; around 570 for DPA1; some 470 for DPB1. About five DR-DQ haplotypes were handled as single units for association and clustering because linkage in the cohort was strong. On average, 235,054 unique TCR beta nucleotide sequences were sequenced per donor among about 400 genotyped donors of the cohort, with roughly 18% of those sequences being non-productive. Overall study results and their limits: In a later analysis, several top co-occurrence clusters were reported to appear linked to parvovirus B19, influenza, CMV and Epstein-Barr virus. The only immune exposure information available for the cohort was CMV serostatus. In vitro tests confirmed that a few of the cytomegalovirus-associated TCR beta chains recognize cytomegalovirus antigens. A later analysis found that most CMV-associated TCR beta chains appeared HLA-restricted, with HLA associations seemingly driven largely by CMV exposure. In a later analysis, around 17,000 TCR beta sequences were associated with specific HLA alleles at a false discovery rate of 0.05. The earlier analysis of about 600 of the donors excluded some 15 rarely observed V segments, including chromosome 9 orphons, because counts were too low. Linkage disequilibrium might explain the correlated functional status among segregating V segments, but an unknown experimental factor could not be ruled out. In the study, approximately 160 TCR beta chains were listed as associated with cytomegalovirus. An earlier analysis of around 500 of the donors showed that most TCR beta V segments appeared in productive rearrangements either about 90% or about 30% of the time, which broadly matched IMGT annotations. Only TCR beta chains were sequenced in this cohort, and the absence of alpha or paired-chain data limited detectable features. According to a later analysis, TCR association rates differed among HLA loci, with DRB1 alleles showing the most associated TCRs and HLA-C alleles showing the fewest. A group of highly shared sequence variants was considered likely to be a technical artifact of the sequencing pipeline. Sequencing depth was assumed to be roughly uniform across donors in the presence/absence analyses, though that assumption may not hold. Across donors, most TCR sequences were observed very rarely, whereas some public TCRs were present in many individuals. A later analysis found that HLA-associated TCR beta chains were more clonally expanded and had lower generation probabilities than equally common non-associated chains. In a later genetic analysis, a missense DCLRE1C variant was associated with V-gene and J-gene trimming of TCR beta chains, and the association was replicated in an independent cohort. In a later genetic analysis, fewer N-insertions in productive TCRs were reported among donors in an Asian-associated ancestry cluster than the roughly 640-donor mean. Cytomegalovirus status was reported to be diagnosed by the classifier with high specificity and sensitivity in both the original and validation cohorts. HLA typing was unavailable for some donors at each locus, so association tests used only the typed subset. A further reported finding was that TCR beta sequences accurately predicted the HLA-A and HLA-B alleles for most subjects in the first cohort. It was suggested by the authors that the approach could potentially be generalized to other disease states and immunological phenotypes. Strong co-occurrence of HLA alleles, especially DR and DQ, made assigning TCR associations to individual alleles difficult. Because the 87-base-pair reads could not distinguish some IMGT-functional V segments, including TRBV6-2 and TRBV6-3, those segments were excluded.

Receptors were amplified or captured by the immunoSEQ multiplex PCR assay. A mixture of 60 forward primers for TCR Vbeta segments and 13 reverse primers for TCR Jbeta segments was used in the multiplex PCR. A multiplex PCR assay on genomic DNA amplified the CDR3 region of rearranged TCR beta genes. Amplified TCR beta libraries were sequenced as 87-base-pair reads on the Illumina HiSeq System. For the original study's pipeline: In a later analysis, around 80 million unique TCR beta chains were counted across the 500 to 850 repertoires, and approximately 11 million of these chains were shared by at least two donors. Raw reads were error-corrected and collapsed into unique sequences by a nearest-neighbor algorithm in which closely related sequences were merged to remove PCR and sequencing errors. Alignment of CDR3 sequences to IMGT reference sequences was used to assign V, D and J gene segments. For a sequence to be retained, a match of at least six nucleotides was required to both a V gene segment and a J gene segment. A rearrangement was called productive if the CDR3 had no stop codons and remained in frame with V and J, and every other rearrangement was called non-productive. CDR3 was defined by IMGT convention, running from the second conserved V-encoded cysteine to the conserved J-encoded phenylalanine. In an earlier analysis of 500 to 650 of the donors, sequences lacking an unambiguous match to a single V gene segment were excluded. An earlier analysis of a few hundred of the donors called V segments functional above 56.7% productive rearrangements and segregating when the between-donor standard deviation exceeded 5%. A statistical classification framework was developed to diagnose cytomegalovirus status using the catalog of TCR beta chain sequences. A later analysis assigned V and J genes by comparing TCR nucleotide sequences with IMGT/GENE-DB human TR gene sequences. The TCRdist pipeline was used in a later analysis to assign CDR3 sequences and most-parsimonious VDJ recombination scenarios. A later analysis defined each TCR beta chain by its CDR3 amino acid sequence plus V-gene family, and excluded reads lacking a unique V-gene family. As a way to deal with suspected cross-contamination and a sequencing artifact, a later analysis dropped 450 to 600 nucleotide sequences that were highly shared and had low generation probability. In a later analysis, a clonal expansion index for each public chain was calculated from normalized within-repertoire ranks of inferred template counts. In a later analysis, generation probabilities were computed using a VDJ recombination model fitted to out-of-frame rearrangements, and the results were checked against IGoR. Hypergeometric tests were used in a later analysis to score TCR-TCR, TCR-HLA and TCR-CMV co-occurrence, with a repertoire-size bias correction applied to the TCR pairs. A later analysis estimated false discovery rates by permuting HLA or CMV assignments 20 times. In a later analysis, co-occurring TCRs were grouped with DBSCAN, and TCRdist sequence similarity was added when clustering was performed within HLA-allele-positive subsets. Repertoires with fewer than 30,000 or more than 120,000 public chains, plus five repertoires with anomalous nucleotide sharing, were excluded from co-occurrence clustering. The immuneACCESS repertoire file appears here via TCRdb, limited to in-frame rearrangements. These files lack a portion of the clones; in checked studies, under half of the deficit traces to unresolved V genes, and the cause of the others is not known. The DNA was the basis for D and trimming; V, J and clone size are from that table. This sample gives under 200,000 clones in total; about 90% of them show up just once. 1% to 1.4% of the sample rests with the top ten.

In total, 600 or so healthy bone marrow donors made up the cohort. All cohort members were sampled while nominally healthy, although unrecorded immune exposures were likely present. The donor was CMV seronegative and belonged to the group of 320 or so seronegative cohort members. A peripheral blood sample was provided by each donor, and peripheral blood mononuclear cells were used for TCR beta sequencing. Genomic DNA was extracted from the blood cell samples with the Qiagen DNeasy Blood Extraction Kit. CDR1 and CDR2, per the germline V gene, are SGHAT and FQNNGV. The CDR3 runs 15 residues from the cysteine to the phenylalanine. The sequence is cut down to CDR3 DNA, 45 bases in frame from base 1. Germline trimming amounts to 1 base on V and 2 bases on J, with 4 as the count of junction bases outside the gene matches. Points on this clone: What antigen it recognizes has not been identified. The record has no base qualities; no much larger clone is one base away.

The source of this sequence is a boy aged 2 to 9 in good health and CMV-seronegative. The chain is made from TRBV11-2 and TRBJ2-5; TRBD1 agrees with 7 junctional bases. The sample taken for sequencing was PBMCs. The nucleotides read TGTGCCAGCAGCTTAGGGTCCAGGGGGCAAGAGACCCAGTACTTC. This encodes CASSLGSRGQETQYF.